This T cell receptor beta chain was obtained from a study of T cells in Graves' hyperthyroidism and ophthalmopathy. By share, this clonotype ranks as large. CDR1 ENHRY and CDR2 SYGVKD come from the germline V gene. This CDR3 region has 16 residues. Trimming shortened V by 6 bases and J by 4 bases, and 19 bases separated the two germline ends. TCR beta CDR3 regions were amplified from RNA. When the TCR CDR3 underwent first-round RT-PCR, the HTBI primer set was used. TCRdb reanalysed the multiplex PCR reads using MiXCR and keeps one entry per CDR3 protein. This sample has 30,000 to 40,000 distinct CDR3 sequences, with 52% found just once.

The J gene is TRBJ2-1, the V gene TRBV10-3, with a possible D match to TRBD2 (5 bases). The sequence was obtained from a man aged 40-50 years with Graves' ophthalmopathy. Sequenced input: blood. The CDR3 protein is CAIRDPDWPLYNEQFF. The DNA of the CDR3 is TGTGCCATCAGGGACCCGGACTGGCCGCTATACAATGAGCAGTTCTTC.